This T cell receptor beta chain originates from a study of T cells in Graves' hyperthyroidism and ophthalmopathy. Study context: Sampling of peripheral blood happened at initial diagnosis, prior to any treatment.

With V trimmed by 6 bases and J by 1 base, 10 bases remained unmatched. The germline gives CDR1 DFQATT, CDR2 SNEGSKA (reference sequence). This CDR3 spans 15 amino acids. Authors of the study amplified TCR beta CDR3 regions from RNA transcripts. The TCR CDR3 was amplified in a first-round RT-PCR using the HTBI primer set. Using its own MiXCR run on the multiplex PCR reads, TCRdb lists one record per CDR3 protein. The sample lists a few hundred thousand distinct CDR3 sequences, about a fifth occurring once. The J gene is TRBJ2-7, the V gene TRBV20-1, with 9 bases fitting TRBD1. This TCR was sampled from a man in his late teens or twenties with Graves' hyperthyroidism. Sequenced material: blood. The CDR3 region is CSAPFGGQGSYEQYF. The CDR3 DNA follows: TGCAGTGCCCCCTTCGGGGGACAGGGTTCCTACGAGCAGTACTTC.